The 30 T cell receptor beta chains below were found in one sample sequenced in a study of cytomegalovirus exposure and HLA in healthy donors. PCR involved 60 Vbeta and 13 Jbeta primers. Profiled with immunoSEQ multiplex PCR; TCRdb holds only in-frame clones, not every one. The table shows 100,000 to 130,000 clones, with around 76% occurring only once. Sequenced sample: PBMCs. These TCRs come from a man younger than 35 in good health and CMV-seronegative.

The chain recombines TRBV4-2 with TRBJ1-6; D not resolved. The CDR3 totals 16 residues. V gave up 4 bases and J gave up 7 bases, with 17 bases separating them. Germline-derived CDR1 and CDR2 are LGHNA and YNFKEQ. The CDR3, as DNA: TGTGCCAGCAGCCCGTCCGCCGGGGAGCCAAATTCACCCCTCCACTTT. It specifies CASSPSAGEPNSPLHF.

This chain's CDR3 is CASSLSGSYNSPLHF. The DNA for the CDR3 is TGTGCCAGCAGCTTGTCAGGGTCCTATAATTCACCCCTCCACTTT. This chain links TRBV5-4 with TRBJ1-6; D possibly corresponds to TRBD1 (5 bases). Between the trimmed V and J ends, which lost 1 base and 1 base, there was a span of 6 bases. CDR1 and CDR2 (germline): SGHNT, YYREEE (reference sequence). CDR3 length: 15 amino acids.

CDR3 DNA: TGTGCCAGCAGTCCGACAGCGGGGAGGGAGACCCAGTACTTC. Translation gives CASSPTAGRETQYF. The chain carries TRBV28 and TRBJ2-5; 7 nucleotides match TRBD2. V was pared by 5 bases and J by 5 bases, with 8 bases of the junction left unmatched. CDR1 is MDHEN, CDR2 SYDVKM, per germline. CDR3 length: 14 residues.

The CDR3: CASSLALLGQVGAFF. The CDR3, as DNA: TGTGCCAGCAGCTTAGCGCTCCTGGGACAAGTTGGTGCTTTCTTT. The chain is built from TRBV7-2 and TRBJ1-1, with D possibly TRBD1 on 6 matching bases. The CDR3 has 15 amino acids. The germline V gene encodes CDR1 SGHTA and CDR2 FQGNSA. Trimming left V 0 bases short and J 11 bases short, with 19 bases between.

The J gene is TRBJ2-2, the V gene TRBV2; D ambiguous. Germline CDR1 SNHLY, CDR2 FYNNEI. V lost 7 bases and J lost 5, with 11 bases in between. This CDR3 region has 13 residues. As DNA, the CDR3 is TGTGCCAGCAAGACCTCTAGGACCGGGGAGCTGTTTTTT. Protein: CASKTSRTGELFF.

The J gene is TRBJ1-6, the V gene TRBV11-1, with TRBD1 as a possible D gene (6 bases). The CDR3 covers 15 residues. Germline CDR1 reads SGHAT; CDR2 reads FQDESV (reference sequence). V was clipped by 6 bases and J by 8 bases, with 17 bases between them. The CDR3 sequence is CASRDDRDIDSPLHF. Here the CDR3 DNA reads TGTGCCAGCAGGGACGATCGGGACATTGATTCACCCCTCCACTTT.

V is TRBV21-1 and J is TRBJ2-1; the listed D gene, TRBD2, was not tested against the DNA. TRBV21-1 is a pseudogene segment. CDR3 length: 15 residues. The CDR3 region has the DNA TGTGCCAGCAGCAAAGCGGGGGGGCCTGCCAATGAGCAGTTCTTC. Translation: CASSKAGGPANEQFF.

The rearrangement joins TRBV14 to TRBJ1-1; maybe TRBD1 (5 bases). This CDR3 has 14 amino acids. Trimming left V 4 bases short and J 4 bases short, with 13 bases between. The germline CDR1 and CDR2 sequences are SGHDN and FVKESK. The CDR3 DNA is TGTGCCAGCAGCCCTAAGGTAAGGGGCACTGAAGCTTTCTTT. As protein: CASSPKVRGTEAFF.

The chain is built from TRBV5-5 and TRBJ2-7, with no clear D. The V end was cut by 1 base, the J end by 5 bases, with 10 bases between. Germline CDR1 SGHKS, CDR2 YYEKEE (reference sequence). CDR3 length: 13 residues. CDR3 bases: TGTGCCAGCAGCTTGACACGTGGCCACGAGCAGTACTTC. This translates into CASSLTRGHEQYF.

The gene calls are TRBV23-1 and TRBJ2-2; D is ambiguous. Being an ORF, TRBV23-1 has a function that is uncertain. The V gene lost 0 bases and the J gene lost 2 bases, with 7 bases spanning the gap. The CDR3 consists of 15 residues. CDR3 sequence: CASSQSPVNTGELFF. The CDR3 DNA is TGCGCCAGCAGTCAATCCCCAGTTAACACCGGGGAGCTGTTTTTT.

This clone showed up just a few times. The chain is built from TRBV18 and TRBJ2-7; 7 bases match TRBD1. The germline V gene encodes CDR1 KGHSH and CDR2 LQKENI. The J segment lost 6 bases and the V segment lost 4 bases, leaving 6 bases of the junction unmatched. The CDR3 runs 13 residues. The CDR3 here is CASSLPGGAEQYF. CDR3 bases: TGTGCCAGCTCACTGCCAGGGGGAGCCGAGCAGTACTTC.

The sample holds many counts of this clone. The chain links TRBV6-1 to TRBJ2-7; 9 bases are a match to TRBD2. V dropped 2 bases and J dropped 0; count of bases not matched to a gene: 2. This CDR3 region has 15 residues. Germline V CDR1 and CDR2: MNHNS, SASEGT. CDR3 DNA: TGTGCCAGCAGTGAACTAGCGGGGAGCTCCTACGAGCAGTACTTC. This encodes CASSELAGSSYEQYF.

The chain joins TRBV27 to TRBJ2-2, with a tentative D call TRBD2 (7 bases). The length of the CDR3 is 18 residues. Germline V gene lookup returns CDR1 MNHEY and CDR2 SMNVEV (reference sequence). Trimming shortened V by 1 base and J by 4 bases, and 19 bases separated the two germline ends. Written as DNA, the CDR3 is TGTGCCAGCAGTTTATGGGTGGGGGGGGCAGCGAGCACCGGGGAGCTGTTTTTT. Encoded protein: CASSLWVGGAASTGELFF.

The J gene is TRBJ2-7, the V gene TRBV4-2; TRBD2 agrees at 9 bases. V was pared by 4 bases and J by 2 bases, with 3 bases of the junction left unmatched. The V gene's germline CDR1 is LGHNA and CDR2 YNFKEQ. CDR3 size: 14 residues. The CDR3 sequence is CASSRSGGAYEQYF. CDR3 nucleotide sequence: TGTGCCAGCAGCCGTAGCGGGGGAGCCTACGAGCAGTACTTC.

This clone was counted a single time. The chain recombines TRBV18 with TRBJ2-2; a weak D match, TRBD2 (6 bases). Per germline, CDR1 KGHSH and CDR2 LQKENI. The CDR3 runs to 15 residues. V was cut by 6 bases and J by 6 bases, with 17 bases left in between. CDR3 DNA: TGTGCCAGCTCGAACTCGGGGGTTCATGCCGGGGAGCTGTTTTTT. Protein sequence: CASSNSGVHAGELFF.

The rearrangement joins TRBV29-1 to TRBJ2-5; possibly TRBD2 for D (5 bases). This CDR3 has 12 amino acids. CDR1 and CDR2 (germline): SQVTM, ANQGSEA. Trimming removed 7 bases from V and 2 bases from J, with 11 bases in between. The CDR3 nucleotides read TGCAGCGGGGCCCGGGGTCAAGAGACCCAGTACTTC. It translates to CSGARGQETQYF.

The genes are TRBV6-5 and TRBJ2-7; 8 bases are a match to TRBD1. The V gene end was trimmed by 8 bases and the J gene end by 4 bases; junction bases not matched to a gene: 7. This CDR3 region has 13 residues. Germline V CDR1 and CDR2: MNHEY, SVGAGI. CDR3 in amino acids: CASRDRGRYEQYF. CDR3 nucleotides: TGTGCCAGCCGAGACAGGGGACGGTACGAGCAGTACTTC.

J is TRBJ2-4 and V is TRBV7-2, with TRBD1 identical over 8 bases. Germline CDR1 is SGHTA and CDR2 is FQGNSA. This CDR3 contains 14 residues. The J segment lost 9 bases and the V segment lost 2 bases, leaving 6 bases of the junction unmatched. CDR3 region: CASSLTDRASIQYF. The CDR3 region has the DNA TGTGCCAGCAGCTTAACGGACAGGGCCTCCATTCAGTACTTC.

V is TRBV4-2 and J is TRBJ2-3, with 9 bases fitting TRBD2. The ends lost 1 base at V and 2 bases at J; junction bases unmatched: 4. Germline loops: CDR1 LGHNA, CDR2 YNFKEQ. This CDR3 contains 16 residues. The CDR3 sequence is CASSQASGANTDTQYF. As DNA, the CDR3 is TGTGCCAGCAGCCAAGCTAGCGGGGCTAACACAGATACGCAGTATTTT.

The chain joins TRBV5-8 to TRBJ2-7; TRBD1 is a possible D gene (6 bases). V was clipped by 3 bases and J by 8 bases, with 24 bases between them. The germline CDR1 and CDR2 sequences are SGHTS and YDEGEE. The CDR3 runs to 16 residues. The CDR3 is CASSWGPGEVVSKQYF. The CDR3 bases are TGTGCCAGCAGCTGGGGGCCAGGAGAGGTGGTTTCGAAGCAGTACTTC.

The rearrangement uses TRBV11-2 and TRBJ2-3; 9 bases are shared with TRBD2. Germline values: CDR1 SGHAT, CDR2 FQNNGV. This CDR3 has 16 residues. V shed 5 bases, J shed 5 bases, and the junction held 11 bases outside the gene matches. This CDR3 is CASSQTSGFLRDTQYF. In nucleotides, the CDR3 is TGTGCCAGCAGCCAGACTAGCGGTTTTCTACGAGATACGCAGTATTTT.

The CDR3 here is CASSPPGTGSYEQYF. The CDR3 DNA reads TGTGCCAGCAGTCCCCCCGGGACAGGGTCCTACGAGCAGTACTTC. The chain combines TRBV6-6 with TRBJ2-7; TRBD1 agrees at 9 bases. Trimming at V came to 5 bases and at J to 1 base, leaving 6 bases not matched to a gene. The CDR3 spans 15 residues. Germline V CDR1 and CDR2: MNHNY, SVGAGI (reference sequence).

In its sample, this clone was seen a few times. The chain couples TRBV2 to TRBJ2-7, with D perhaps TRBD1 (6 bases). This CDR3 spans 12 amino acids. The germline CDR1 and CDR2 sequences are SNHLY and FYNNEI. Trimming left V 6 bases short and J 4 bases short, with 10 bases between. The CDR3 DNA sequence: TGTGCCAGCAGGGGGACATTATACGAGCAGTACTTC. Its translation is CASRGTLYEQYF.

The chain carries TRBV10-3 and TRBJ2-7, with 10 bases matching TRBD2. The CDR3 contains 17 residues. The V segment lost 3 bases and the J segment 6 bases; nucleotides outside the gene matches: 14. CDR1 and CDR2 from the germline V gene are ENHRY and SYGVKD. CDR3 protein: CAISEPARIAGGREQYF. The CDR3 region has the DNA TGTGCCATCAGTGAACCCGCAAGGATAGCGGGGGGTCGCGAGCAGTACTTC.

The rearrangement links TRBV19 to TRBJ2-7; 7 nucleotides agree with TRBD1. Germline CDR1 reads LNHDA; CDR2 reads SQIVND (reference sequence). V lost 4 bases, J lost 4 bases, and 7 bases stayed unmatched. This CDR3 comprises 14 residues. CDR3 sequence reads: CASSTPGQQYEQYF. In nucleotides, the CDR3 is TGTGCCAGTAGTACACCGGGACAGCAGTACGAGCAGTACTTC. Complete variable domain (other parts from reference TRBV19 and TRBJ2-7): DGGITQSPKYLFRKEGQNVTLSCEQNLNHDAMYWYRQDPGQGLRLIYYSQIVNDFQKGDIAEGYSVSREKKESFPLTVTSAQKNPTAFYLCASSTPGQQYEQYFGPGTRLTVT.

This CDR3 is CASSQTGGLGAFF. CDR3 in DNA: TGTGCCAGCAGCCAAACAGGGGGGCTCGGGGCTTTCTTT. V usage is TRBV11-2 and J usage is TRBJ1-1; TRBD1 matches 8 bases. Per the germline V gene, CDR1 is SGHAT and CDR2 is FQNNGV. CDR3 length: 13 residues. J was trimmed by 11 bases and V by 5 bases; bases with no gene match: 10.

The chain couples TRBV29-1 to TRBJ1-2; D remains ambiguous. CDR1 and CDR2 from the germline V gene are SQVTM and ANQGSEA. The CDR3 contains 12 residues. V was shortened by 5 bases and J by 1 base, with 8 bases between the two germline ends. CDR3 DNA: TGCAGCGTTTTGCACAATAACTATGGCTACACCTTC. It translates to CSVLHNNYGYTF.

This chain links TRBV10-3 with TRBJ2-5, with D hard to call. The V end was cut by 2 bases, the J end by 3 bases, with 10 bases between. Germline-derived CDR1 and CDR2 are ENHRY and SYGVKD. CDR3 size: 14 residues. CDR3 bases: TGTGCCATCAGTGAGCGCGGCCAGAAAGAGACCCAGTACTTC. The encoded protein is CAISERGQKETQYF.

This clone came up a few times. The chain recombines TRBV6-6 with TRBJ2-4; D perhaps matches TRBD1 (6 bases). The CDR3 extends over 15 amino acids. The germline V gene has CDR1 MNHNY and CDR2 SVGAGI (reference sequence). V was cut by 1 base and J by 8 bases, with 15 bases left in between. The CDR3 loop is CASSYFGQMRDIQYF. In nucleotides, the CDR3 is TGTGCCAGCAGTTACTTTGGACAGATGAGAGACATTCAGTACTTC.

The chain uses TRBV29-1 and TRBJ2-7, with D unresolved. The CDR3 loop spans 12 amino acids. CDR1 SQVTM and CDR2 ANQGSEA come from the germline V gene. Between the trimmed V and J ends, which lost 0 bases and 3 bases, there was a span of 6 bases. CDR3 residues: CSVEETGYEQYF. Written as DNA, the CDR3 is TGCAGCGTTGAAGAGACGGGCTACGAGCAGTACTTC.